The 31 T cell receptor beta chains in this list originate from one sample, sequenced in a study of T-cell memory formation after mild COVID-19. Each CDR3 protein gets one entry after TCRdb re-called the 5' RACE reads with MiXCR. The table has 560,000 or so distinct CDR3 sequences, 17% seen once; the top ten hold about 7.5%. Sequencing was performed on PBMCs or a T cell subset sorted from them (not recorded which). The receptors shown here come from an adult woman who had mild COVID-19 (a few samples of this study predate the infection). Cell type and time point are not known.

V is TRBV5-1 and J is TRBJ2-2; D gene unclear. Deletions cut 1 base from V and 5 bases from J, with 9 bases between. Germline CDR1 reads SGHRS; CDR2 reads YFSETQ. The CDR3 spans 14 residues. The CDR3 here is CASSLTVPTGELFF. CDR3 DNA sequence: TGCGCCAGCAGCTTGACAGTACCAACCGGGGAGCTGTTTTTT.

The rearrangement links TRBV7-9 to TRBJ2-7; the match to TRBD1 covers 7 bases. This CDR3 has 16 amino acids. Per the germline V gene, CDR1 is SEHNR and CDR2 is FQNEAQ (reference sequence). J was trimmed by 0 bases and V by 4 bases; bases with no gene match: 9. CDR3 nucleotides: TGTGCCAGCAGCTCGAGCCGGGACAGCACCTCCTACGAGCAGTACTTC. Translation gives CASSSSRDSTSYEQYF.

V usage is TRBV20-1 and J usage is TRBJ2-4; 8 bases fit TRBD2. The germline CDR1 and CDR2 sequences are DFQATT and SNEGSKA (reference sequence). The V segment lost 6 bases and the J segment 1 base; nucleotides outside the gene matches: 8. There are 15 residues in the CDR3. DNA of the CDR3: TGCAGTGCCGGGGGGGCAGGGGCCGCCAAAAACATTCAGTACTTC. Amino acid sequence: CSAGGAGAAKNIQYF.

This clonotype was recorded a few times. This rearrangement joins TRBV7-9 to TRBJ2-7; no clear D. The CDR3 length is 13 residues. V lost 5 bases and J 3 bases, leaving 11 bases between the germline ends. Germline CDR1 SEHNR, CDR2 FQNEAQ (reference sequence). CDR3 nucleotide sequence: TGTGCCAGCAGCCAAGTTGGGATCTACGAGCAGTACTTC. This sequence encodes CASSQVGIYEQYF.

In this sample, this clonotype turned up a few times. V gene TRBV4-1 combines with J gene TRBJ2-3; D is possibly TRBD2 (6 bases). V dropped 1 base and J dropped 0 bases, with 20 bases sitting between them. This CDR3 comprises 19 residues. CDR1 is MGHRA and CDR2 is YSYEKL in the germline V gene. This CDR3 reads CASSQGAGGVIPSTDTQYF. CDR3 nucleotide sequence: TGCGCCAGCAGCCAAGGAGCCGGGGGAGTGATCCCTAGCACAGATACGCAGTATTTT.

This clonotype was seen a few times. At one boundary the junction diverges from the germline segment, which might be a read error. The chain has TRBV11-2 and TRBJ1-2; tentative D call: TRBD1 (5 bases). Germline values: CDR1 SGHAT, CDR2 FQNNGV. The CDR3 loop spans 13 amino acids. The CDR3, as DNA: TGTGCCAGCAGCTTAGGTCTGGGGCACCCGATCGCCTTC. Its translation is CASSLGLGHPIAF.

This clonotype was observed a handful of times. V and J are TRBV18 and TRBJ2-7; D uncertain. Trimming pared 0 bases from V and 3 bases from J, leaving 9 bases between. Germline V gene lookup returns CDR1 KGHSH and CDR2 LQKENI. CDR3 length equals 14 residues. The CDR3 DNA is TGTGCCAGCTCACCACCATCGGATGACTACGAGCAGTACTTC. It is translated as CASSPPSDDYEQYF.

This chain connects TRBV9 to TRBJ2-7; the D gene is possibly TRBD1 (6 bases). V was trimmed by 3 bases and J by 1 base, leaving 11 bases between them. Per germline, CDR1 SGDLS and CDR2 YYNGEE. The CDR3 spans 14 residues. The CDR3 DNA reads TGTGCCAGCAGCGACCGGGACAAGTCCTACGAGCAGTACTTC. The encoded protein is CASSDRDKSYEQYF.

The chain links TRBV5-5 to TRBJ2-1; 11 bases line up with TRBD2. There are 16 residues in the CDR3. Germline trimming cut 3 bases from V and 8 bases from J; bases unmatched to any gene: 10. The V gene's germline CDR1 is SGHKS and CDR2 YYEKEE (reference sequence). DNA of the CDR3: TGTGCCAGCAGCTCATTAGCGGGGGGGTATACGGATGAGCAGTTCTTC. It translates to CASSSLAGGYTDEQFF.

The chain recombines TRBV4-2 with TRBJ2-6; 8 bases line up with TRBD2. J gave up 1 base and V 3 bases, and 11 bases lay outside the gene matches. The length of the CDR3 is 19 residues. The V gene's germline CDR1 is LGHNA and CDR2 YNFKEQ. The CDR3 region is CASSQAGSGGPSGANVLTF. As DNA, the CDR3 is TGTGCCAGCAGCCAGGCGGGGTCGGGAGGGCCTTCTGGGGCCAACGTCCTGACTTTC.

This clonotype showed up just a few times. This chain links TRBV6-1 with TRBJ2-5; TRBD1 aligns across 8 bases. Germline V lookup: CDR1 MNHNS, CDR2 SASEGT. The junction had 5 bases not matched to a gene; V was cut back by 0 bases and J by 2 bases. CDR3 length equals 16 residues. The CDR3 nucleotides are TGTGCCAGCAGTGAAGCGGCCAGGGGGCTACAAGAGACCCAGTACTTC. The encoded protein is CASSEAARGLQETQYF.

This clonotype showed up just a few times. J is TRBJ2-5 and V is TRBV29-1, with 7 bases identical to TRBD1. The V segment lost 7 bases and the J segment 1 base; nucleotides outside the gene matches: 12. Per germline, CDR1 SQVTM and CDR2 ANQGSEA. The CDR3 runs 15 residues. The CDR3 DNA reads as TGCAGCGCCCGGATCCCGGACAGGCGCCAAGAGACCCAGTACTTC. It specifies CSARIPDRRQETQYF.

This chain uses TRBV19 with TRBJ2-3; no clear D. Trimming pared 3 bases from V and 5 bases from J, leaving 12 bases between. Germline V CDR1 and CDR2: LNHDA, SQIVND (reference sequence). The CDR3 is 14 residues long. As DNA, the CDR3 is TGTGCCAGTAGTATGGGCTGGACGAGAGATACGCAGTATTTT. Translating gives CASSMGWTRDTQYF.

The chain employs TRBV29-1 and TRBJ2-5; 8 bases are a match to TRBD1. After removal of 5 bases from V and 2 bases from J, the junction contained 13 bases not matched to a gene. CDR3 length: 16 residues. Germline-derived CDR1 and CDR2 are SQVTM and ANQGSEA. The CDR3 protein is CSVSGTGDELQETQYF. The CDR3 nucleotides read TGCAGCGTTTCCGGGACAGGCGACGAACTTCAAGAGACCCAGTACTTC.

This clonotype was recorded a few times. The gene calls are TRBV6-2 or TRBV6-3 and TRBJ1-3, with unresolved D. Germline-derived CDR1 and CDR2 are MNHEY and SVGEGT. Trimming stripped 2 bases from V and 0 bases from J, with 17 bases between. This CDR3 contains 18 residues. CDR3 region: CASSYTRTELLSGNTIYF. In DNA, the CDR3 is TGTGCCAGCAGTTACACCCGGACGGAACTACTCTCTGGAAACACCATATATTTT.

The gene calls are TRBV29-1 and TRBJ2-1, with TRBD1 as a possible D gene (5 bases). V lost 8 bases to trimming and J lost 2 bases, with 16 bases between them. CDR1 is SQVTM, CDR2 ANQGSEA, per germline. This CDR3 is built from 14 residues. Here the CDR3 reads CSTRVSGTYNEQFF. In DNA, the CDR3 is TGCAGCACCAGGGTGTCTGGTACCTACAATGAGCAGTTCTTC.

The chain uses TRBV5-1 and TRBJ2-1; 9 nucleotides align to TRBD1. CDR1 is SGHRS and CDR2 is YFSETQ in the germline V gene. CDR3 length: 19 amino acids. Trimming cost V 7 bases and J 0 bases; bases outside gene matches: 17. The CDR3 protein is CASGPGTGWLKSSYNEQFF. The CDR3 DNA is TGCGCCAGCGGACCCGGGACAGGGTGGCTGAAGAGCTCCTACAATGAGCAGTTCTTC.

The chain carries TRBV11-3 and TRBJ2-1, with D uncertain. The CDR3 covers 16 residues. V was pared by 1 base and J by 0 bases, with 10 bases between. In germline, CDR1 is SGHNT, CDR2 YENEEA. As DNA, the CDR3 is TGTGCCAGCAGCTTAGTCTGGTCCCGCTCCTACAATGAGCAGTTCTTC. As protein: CASSLVWSRSYNEQFF.

This clonotype was found a few times. Here the CDR3 DNA reads TGCAGTGCTAGGCTCGGGACAGTCTACGAGCAGTACTTC. It yields the protein CSARLGTVYEQYF. The rearrangement uses TRBV20-1 and TRBJ2-7; 7 nucleotides align to TRBD1. Per the germline V gene, CDR1 is DFQATT and CDR2 is SNEGSKA (reference sequence). Losses at the gene ends were 3 bases for V and 3 bases for J; bases not matched to a gene: 5. The CDR3 runs 13 residues.

This clonotype appeared a few times. The rearrangement joins TRBV20-1 to TRBJ2-5; 7 bases fit TRBD2. Looked up from germline, CDR1 is DFQATT and CDR2 is SNEGSKA (reference sequence). This CDR3 region has 14 residues. V shed 3 bases and J 5 bases; nucleotides not matched to a gene: 9. Here the CDR3 reads CSASKSGTQETQYF. The CDR3 bases are TGCAGTGCTAGCAAGAGCGGGACTCAGGAGACCCAGTACTTC.

This clonotype came up a few times. The chain joins TRBV5-5 to TRBJ2-1; 7 bases fit TRBD2. CDR1 SGHKS and CDR2 YYEKEE come from the germline V gene (reference sequence). V shed 4 bases, J shed 4 bases, and the junction held 8 bases outside the gene matches. The CDR3 spans 15 residues. The CDR3 nucleotides read TGTGCCAGCAGCCGGGGAACTAGCGAATACAATGAGCAGTTCTTC. It translates to CASSRGTSEYNEQFF.

This clonotype was observed a few times. The chain joins TRBV5-1 to TRBJ1-1, with TRBD1 as a possible D gene (6 bases). Trimming shortened V by 6 bases and J by 0 bases, and 15 bases separated the two germline ends. Germline V gene sequence: CDR1 SGHRS, CDR2 YFSETQ. The CDR3 has 15 residues. The CDR3, as DNA: TGCGCCAGCAATGGGGGCACCCTCATGAACACTGAAGCTTTCTTT. Its protein product is CASNGGTLMNTEAFF.

This clonotype has just a few counts. The rearrangement joins TRBV6-1 to TRBJ1-2; 12 bases fit TRBD1. CDR1 is MNHNS, CDR2 SASEGT, per germline. The CDR3 totals 17 residues. The junction had 12 bases not matched to a gene; V was cut back by 6 bases and J by 4 bases. The CDR3 sequence: CASRDRDRGPRGYGYTF. The CDR3 DNA reads TGTGCCAGCAGGGACCGGGACAGGGGGCCCAGGGGCTATGGCTACACCTTC.

This clonotype was found a few times. V gene TRBV7-6 combines with J gene TRBJ2-6; D is ambiguous. The CDR3 has 18 amino acids. The V gene's germline CDR1 is SGHVS and CDR2 FNYEAQ. V lost 1 base, J lost 1 base, and 14 bases lay in between. The CDR3 DNA reads as TGTGCCAGCAGCTTAGTTGGACCTTGGGGATCTGGGGCCAACGTCCTGACTTTC. Translated: CASSLVGPWGSGANVLTF.

The V call is TRBV15, the J call TRBJ1-4; D is ambiguous. With 9 bases removed from V and 5 bases from J, the gap between germline ends came to 19 bases. CDR1 is LNHNV, CDR2 YYDKDF, per germline (reference sequence). The CDR3 spans 15 residues. The CDR3 spells CATSIVFSGNEKLFF. In nucleotides, the CDR3 is TGTGCCACGTCAATCGTCTTTTCGGGGAATGAAAAACTGTTTTTT.

V gene TRBV24-1 combines with J gene TRBJ2-2, with a possible D match to TRBD1 (5 bases). The germline V gene encodes CDR1 KGHDR and CDR2 SFDVKD. Trimming shortened V by 5 bases and J by 2 bases, and 11 bases separated the two germline ends. The CDR3 contains 15 residues. In nucleotides, the CDR3 is TGTGCCACCAGTGGCATTACAGGAAACACCGGGGAGCTGTTTTTT. Protein product: CATSGITGNTGELFF.

This clonotype was recorded many times. The genes are TRBV12-3 or TRBV12-4 and TRBJ1-5, with 7 positions matching TRBD1. The CDR3 is made up of 15 amino acids. V was clipped by 5 bases and J by 3 bases; unmatched bases: 7. DNA for the CDR3: TGTGCCAGCAGTCCTCAGACAGGGATCAATCAGCCCCAGCATTTT. Protein: CASSPQTGINQPQHF.

V usage is TRBV4-3 and J usage is TRBJ2-3, with unresolved D. This CDR3 region has 14 residues. V lost 1 base, J lost 0 bases, and 5 bases lay in between. CDR1 LGHNA and CDR2 YSLEER come from the germline V gene. The DNA for the CDR3 is TGCGCCAGCAGCCAAGCGTCTAGCACAGATACGCAGTATTTT. Amino acids: CASSQASSTDTQYF.

The J gene is TRBJ1-1, the V gene TRBV18; 9 bases match TRBD1. Germline CDR1 KGHSH, CDR2 LQKENI. V gave up 3 bases and J gave up 3 bases; unmatched junction bases: 14. The CDR3 is made up of 18 amino acids. The DNA of the CDR3 is TGTGCCAGCTCACCGTTGGGACAGGGTTGGAGGGGGGACACTGAAGCTTTCTTT. Translating gives CASSPLGQGWRGDTEAFF.

This clonotype was observed many times. V and J are TRBV4-1 and TRBJ1-1, with D tentatively TRBD1 (5 bases). V was pared by 4 bases and J by 0 bases, with 12 bases between. The germline CDR1 and CDR2 sequences are MGHRA and YSYEKL. The CDR3 extends over 15 amino acids. CDR3 in DNA: TGCGCCAGCAGCCCGGGGGGGACTCTGAACACTGAAGCTTTCTTT. This sequence encodes CASSPGGTLNTEAFF.

Only a few counts were recorded for this clonotype. V is TRBV7-2 and J is TRBJ1-5; D remains ambiguous. From germline, CDR1 is SGHTA and CDR2 FQGNSA. V lost 5 bases to trimming and J lost 5 bases, with 10 bases between them. The CDR3 sequence is 13 residues long. In nucleotides, the CDR3 is TGTGCCAGCAGCCCGGGGTCCTATCAGCCCCAGCATTTT. Protein sequence: CASSPGSYQPQHF.